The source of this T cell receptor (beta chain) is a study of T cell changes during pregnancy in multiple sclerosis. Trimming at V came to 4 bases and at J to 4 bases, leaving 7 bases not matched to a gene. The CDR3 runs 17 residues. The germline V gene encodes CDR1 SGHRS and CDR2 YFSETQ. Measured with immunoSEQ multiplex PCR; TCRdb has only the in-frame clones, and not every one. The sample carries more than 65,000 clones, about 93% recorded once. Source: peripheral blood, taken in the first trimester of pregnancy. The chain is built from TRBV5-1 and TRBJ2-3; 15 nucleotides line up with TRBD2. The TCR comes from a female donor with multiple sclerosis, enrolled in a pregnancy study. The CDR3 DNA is TGCGCCAGCAGCATAGGGACTAGCGGGGGGTTATCAGATACGCAGTATTTT. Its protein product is CASSIGTSGGLSDTQYF.